Listed below are T cell receptor beta chains from one sample, sequenced in a study of CD8 T cells in ankylosing spondylitis. TCRdb re-called the 5' RACE reads with MiXCR, one entry per CDR3 protein. This table holds about 540,000 distinct CDR3 sequences, roughly 13% found once. The material sequenced was blood, either unsorted or a sorted T cell fraction (not recorded which). The receptors were gathered from a male donor with ankylosing spondylitis. The CDR3 runs from the conserved cysteine through the conserved F or W. Fields, in order: clone size, CDR3 length, D gene, J gene, V gene, CDR3 DNA, CDR3 protein. The D gene is left open where the match is weak. A row's size may be missing; if present it is once, few, many or a size class.

size: .; length: 16; D: TRBD2; J: TRBJ2-5; V: TRBV4-2; DNA: TGTGCCAGCAGCCAAGAGGCTAGCGGGTCCCAAGAGACCCAGTACTTC; CDR3: CASSQEASGSQETQYF
size: .; length: 16; D: TRBD1; J: TRBJ2-3; V: TRBV6-1; DNA: TGTGCCAGCAGTGCCGGGGACAGGGGTTTAACAGATACGCAGTATTTT; CDR3: CASSAGDRGLTDTQYF
size: many; length: 12; D: TRBD2; J: TRBJ2-1; V: TRBV29-1; DNA: TGCAGCGCGGGGGGGTTGGTCGATGAGCAGTTCTTC; CDR3: CSAGGLVDEQFF
size: .; length: 13; D: .; J: TRBJ1-2; V: TRBV29-1; DNA: TGCAGCGTTGAACAAACCCCTCCATATGGCTACACCTTC; CDR3: CSVEQTPPYGYTF
size: .; length: 16; D: TRBD2; J: TRBJ2-3; V: TRBV11-3; DNA: TGTGCCAGCAGCTTAAGACTAGCGGAGGGGGCAGATACGCAGTATTTT; CDR3: CASSLRLAEGADTQYF
size: .; length: 17; D: TRBD2; J: TRBJ2-7; V: TRBV7-7; DNA: TGTGCCAGCAGCTTACGGACTAGCGGGAGGCCCAACTACGAGCAGTACTTC; CDR3: CASSLRTSGRPNYEQYF
size: .; length: 13; D: TRBD2; J: TRBJ2-1; V: TRBV29-1; DNA: TGCAGCGTTGAATGGACTAGTTTTAGTGAGCAGTTCTTC; CDR3: CSVEWTSFSEQFF
size: few; length: 15; D: .; J: TRBJ2-3; V: TRBV20-1; DNA: TGCAGTGCTAGAGGGTATGAGCGTATCACAGATACGCAGTATTTT; CDR3: CSARGYERITDTQYF
size: .; length: 14; D: TRBD1; J: TRBJ2-4; V: TRBV2; DNA: TGTGCCAGCAGTTCGCGGACAGGGGAAAACATTCAGTACTTC; CDR3: CASSSRTGENIQYF
size: .; length: 14; D: .; J: TRBJ2-5; V: TRBV3-1; DNA: TGTGCCAGCAGCCAAGACTGGTCTCAAGAGACCCAGTACTTC; CDR3: CASSQDWSQETQYF
size: few; length: 15; D: TRBD2; J: TRBJ2-1; V: TRBV3-1; DNA: TGTGCCAGCAGCCCGTGGTCACTAGCGAGCAATGAGCAGTTCTTC; CDR3: CASSPWSLASNEQFF